The text below deals with one TCR beta chain. Sample donors were healthy Caucasian individuals that came from Russia, aged roughly 6 to 95. Next came a second PCR, run for roughly 6 to 11 cycles, which used a sample-barcoded 5' primer along with a J-beta primer mix. TCRdb fed the 5' RACE reads into MiXCR, producing one record per CDR3 protein. Of some 1.8 million distinct CDR3 sequences in the sample, roughly 43% are singletons; the top ten hold roughly 23%. This sample is part of a study of blood T cells in healthy people across ages. V shed 10 bases and J shed 7 bases, with 19 bases lying between them. The CDR3 length is 13 residues.

This clonotype originated in a human donor in good health. The gene calls are TRBV12-3 or TRBV12-4 and TRBJ1-1; D gene unclear. Sequences were obtained from blood. CDR3 sequence: CAISRNSRGEAFF. DNA for the CDR3: TGTGCCATCTCGAGAAACAGCCGGGGTGAAGCTTTCTTT.